This T cell receptor (beta chain) was found in a study of blood T cell repertoires in COVID-19. Across the whole study: The origin of the acute and convalescent COVID-19 samples was the United States, Italy and Spain.

Methods used by the authors: For nucleated cells, counts were estimated from reference gene primer amplification. The data were produced by immunoSEQ multiplex PCR, yet TCRdb's version contains in-frame clones alone and is incomplete. The D gene and trimming were derived from the DNA, and the V and J assignments and clone size from that table. The repertoire has 250,000 to 300,000 clones, approximately 82% of them found once; the top ten carry roughly 4.5%. CDR1 is GTSNPN and CDR2 is SVGIG in the germline V gene (reference sequence). Trimming cost V 3 bases and J 7 bases; bases outside gene matches: 8. The CDR3 sequence is 13 residues long.

Sequenced sample: peripheral blood. This TCR was recovered from a man aged 60 to 69 who had recovered from COVID-19. The rearrangement uses TRBV30 and TRBJ1-2; 7 nucleotides align to TRBD1. The CDR3 sequence is CAWSQDRSGGYTF. The CDR3 nucleotides read TGTGCCTGGAGCCAGGACAGGTCGGGTGGCTACACCTTC. The whole variable domain, filled in from reference TRBV30 and TRBJ1-2, reads SQTIHQWPATLVQPVGSPLSLECTVEGTSNPNLYWYRQAAGRGLQLLFYSVGIGQISSEVPQNLSASRPQDRQFILSSKKLLLSDSGFYLCAWSQDRSGGYTFGSGTRLTVV.